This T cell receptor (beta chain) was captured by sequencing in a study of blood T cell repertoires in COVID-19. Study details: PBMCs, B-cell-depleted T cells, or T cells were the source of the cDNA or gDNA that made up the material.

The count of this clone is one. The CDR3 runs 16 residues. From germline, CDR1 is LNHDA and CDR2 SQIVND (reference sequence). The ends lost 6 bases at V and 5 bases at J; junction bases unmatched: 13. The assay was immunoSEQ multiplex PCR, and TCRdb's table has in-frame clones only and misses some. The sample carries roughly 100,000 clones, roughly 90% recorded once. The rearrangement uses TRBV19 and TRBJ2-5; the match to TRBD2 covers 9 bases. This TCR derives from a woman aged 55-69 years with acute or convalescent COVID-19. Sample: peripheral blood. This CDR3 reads CASSPQRGRGGETQYF. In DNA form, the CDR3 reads TGTGCCAGTAGCCCCCAACGCGGGAGGGGGGGGGAGACCCAGTACTTC. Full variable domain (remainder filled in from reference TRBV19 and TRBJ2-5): DGGITQSPKYLFRKEGQNVTLSCEQNLNHDAMYWYRQDPGQGLRLIYYSQIVNDFQKGDIAEGYSVSREKKESFPLTVTSAQKNPTAFYLCASSPQRGRGGETQYFGPGTRLLVL.